This T cell receptor (beta chain) is from a study of human T cells and chemical hapten exposure. Turning to the study itself: The patch tests put 0.01% DPC on the skin of the upper back and were read 6 days later. Study-wide findings and caveats: Unchanged with DPC sensitization were TCRs above 1 in 1000 frequency.

The time point was: pre-sensitization, week 0. Treatment in this sample: therapeutic diphenylcyclopropenone sensitization with weekly scalp DPC. Samples of blood were obtained prior to the application of each patch test. Non-pregnant alopecia patients aged 18 to 70, suitable for DPC therapy. To note about this clonotype: Its antigen is undetermined. The junction departs from germline at one end; a sequencing error may be responsible.

TCRdb fed the RACE reads into MiXCR, producing one record per CDR3 protein. The profile shows approximately 320,000 distinct CDR3 sequences, around 5.5% of them singletons. CDR3 length: 15 amino acids. Germline values: CDR1 SNHLY, CDR2 FYNNEI. The sequence was collected from a woman under 30 with alopecia areata. Some clones in this sample may be carry-over from other donors' samples. This specimen consisted of whole blood, obtained in connection with sensitization to the hapten diphenylcyclopropenone (DPC). The chain recombines TRBV2 with TRBJ1-6, with 9 positions matching TRBD1. This CDR3 is CASRVGTGNNSPLHF. CDR3 sequence (DNA): TGTGCCAGCAGAGTCGGGACAGGGAATAACTCACCCCTCCACTTT. Variable domain in full (rest from reference TRBV2 and TRBJ1-6): EPEVTQTPSHQVTQMGQEVILRCVPISNHLYFYWYRQILGQKVEFLVSFYNNEISEKSEIFDDQFSVERPDGSNFTLKIRSTKLEDSAMYFCASRVGTGNNSPLHFGNGTRLTVT.